Reported below is one TCR beta chain. Assay: immunoSEQ multiplex PCR; the TCRdb copy retains only in-frame clones and omits some. The sample lists around 250,000 clones, roughly 86% seen once, with around 0.7% in the top ten. The entry originates in a study of blood T cell repertoires in COVID-19. Study-wide background: Samples of COVID-19 (acute and convalescent) were obtained from the United States, Italy and Spain. The cDNA or gDNA used as material had been derived from T cells, B-cell-depleted T cells, or PBMCs.

The CDR3 is 14 amino acids. J lost 2 bases, V lost 11 bases, and 11 bases had no gene match. Per the germline V gene, CDR1 is SGHTA and CDR2 is FQGNSA. The source of this sequence is a human donor in a cohort sampled during active COVID-19. What was sequenced was peripheral blood. The chain is built from TRBV7-2 and TRBJ1-2, with 7 bases matching TRBD1. CDR3 sequence (DNA): TGTGCCGGAAGACAGGGCCCCATCAACTATGGCTACACCTTC. Its translation is CAGRQGPINYGYTF.